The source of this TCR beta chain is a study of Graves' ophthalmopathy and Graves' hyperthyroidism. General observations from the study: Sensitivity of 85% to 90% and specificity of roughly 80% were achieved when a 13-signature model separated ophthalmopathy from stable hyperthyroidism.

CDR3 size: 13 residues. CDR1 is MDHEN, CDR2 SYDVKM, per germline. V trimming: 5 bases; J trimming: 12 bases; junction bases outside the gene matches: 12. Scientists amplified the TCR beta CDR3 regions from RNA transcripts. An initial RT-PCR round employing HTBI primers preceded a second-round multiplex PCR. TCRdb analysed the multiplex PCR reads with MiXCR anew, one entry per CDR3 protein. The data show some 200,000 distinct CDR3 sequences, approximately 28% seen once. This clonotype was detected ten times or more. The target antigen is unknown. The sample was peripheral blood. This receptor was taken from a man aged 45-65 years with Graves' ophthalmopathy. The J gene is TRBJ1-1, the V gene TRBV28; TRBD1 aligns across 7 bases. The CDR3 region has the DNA TGTGCCAGCAGTGTGACAGGGAGAAGGTTATCTTTCTTT. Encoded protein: CASSVTGRRLSFF.